The rows below give T cell receptor beta chains drawn from one sample of a study of Ad26.COV2.S vaccination and SARS-CoV-2 variants. Using immunoSEQ multiplex PCR, the repertoire was profiled, and TCRdb retains in-frame clones only, with some absent. The repertoire holds fewer than 400,000 clones, with roughly 88% as singletons. Source: peripheral blood, taken in a trial of Ad26.COV2.S vaccine versus placebo. The receptors stem from a person between 18 and 65 years old who received the Ad26.COV2.S COVID-19 vaccine or a placebo. CDR3s include the opening cysteine and the closing phenylalanine or tryptophan. Each record gives: clone size, V gene, CDR3 length, J gene, D gene, CDR3 DNA, CDR3 protein. The D gene is left open where the match is weak. Clone size is stated in some rows and not others, as once, few, many or a class when expanded.

few	TRBV28	12	TRBJ2-2	.	TGTGCCAGCAGTTTATACACCGGGGAGCTGTTTTTT	CASSLYTGELFF
.	TRBV7-9	17	TRBJ2-1	TRBD2	TGTGCGGCTTTGGCGCTAGCGGGGGGGCTGGCCCACAATGAGCAGTTCTTC	CAALALAGGLAHNEQFF
.	TRBV4-1	14	TRBJ1-5	.	TGCGCCAGCGGGCCCCACTATGATGATCAGCCCCAGCATTTT	CASGPHYDDQPQHF
.	TRBV10-3	13	TRBJ1-2	TRBD1	TGTGCCATCAGTGAAGGGGGCGGCTATGGCTACACCTTC	CAISEGGGYGYTF
.	TRBV7-9	14	TRBJ1-2	TRBD1	TGTGCCAGCAGCTTGACAGGGCGAAACTATGGCTACACCTTC	CASSLTGRNYGYTF
.	TRBV27	18	TRBJ2-4	TRBD1	TGTGCCAGCAGTTTTAGGACTTCGGGGACAGGAGGGTCGAACATTCAGTACTTC	CASSFRTSGTGGSNIQYF
once	TRBV14	13	TRBJ1-1	.	TGTGCCAGCAGCCTAGGCTCCAACACTGAAGCTTTCTTT	CASSLGSNTEAFF
once	TRBV28	15	TRBJ1-6	.	TGTGCCAGCAGTCCCTTGACAGCACAATATTCGACCCTCCACTTT	CASSPLTAQYSTLHF
.	TRBV6-5	13	TRBJ1-2	.	TGTGCCAGCCGACAGCAAACTAACTATGGCTACACCTTC	CASRQQTNYGYTF
.	TRBV29-1	14	TRBJ2-1	.	TGCAGCGTTGGAGGCGGAGGAGGTTACAATGAGCAGTTCTTC	CSVGGGGGYNEQFF
.	TRBV6-5	15	TRBJ1-2	TRBD1	TGTGCCAGCAGCCGCAGGGGGCAAGGGAACTATGGCTACACCTTC	CASSRRGQGNYGYTF
.	TRBV7-2	13	TRBJ1-1	.	TGTGCCAGCAGACTACAGGGAATCACTGAAGCTTTCTTT	CASRLQGITEAFF
.	TRBV7-8	15	TRBJ1-2	TRBD1	TGTGCCAGCAGCTTAGCGCAGGGGGGAAACTATGGCTACACCTTC	CASSLAQGGNYGYTF
.	TRBV6-2/TRBV6-3	11	TRBJ2-7	.	TGTGCCAGCAGTTCAGGGTCCGAGCAGTACTTC	CASSSGSEQYF
.	TRBV6-5	15	TRBJ1-3	.	TGTGCCAGCAGTTCCAACCTTGGCTCTGGAAACACCATATATTTT	CASSSNLGSGNTIYF
.	TRBV7-8	14	TRBJ1-1	TRBD1	TGTGCCAGCAGCCTATGGACAGGGAACACTGAAGCTTTCTTT	CASSLWTGNTEAFF
.	TRBV28	13	TRBJ1-2	TRBD1	TGTGCCAGCAGGACAGGACAGGGCTATGGCTACACCTTC	CASRTGQGYGYTF
.	TRBV9	13	TRBJ1-2	.	TGTGCCAGCAGCGTAGGAGGGGACTATGGCTACACCTTC	CASSVGGDYGYTF
.	TRBV7-2	16	TRBJ1-3	.	TGTGCCAGCAGCCGTGCCGGTGAAAACTCTGGAAACACCATATATTTT	CASSRAGENSGNTIYF
.	TRBV19	15	TRBJ1-4	.	TGTGCCAGTAGTATATTTCGGGAAGGCACTGAAAAACTGTTTTTT	CASSIFREGTEKLFF
few	TRBV19	14	TRBJ1-6	TRBD1	TGTGCCAGTAGCCTCGGACAGGGTAATTCACCCCTCCACTTT	CASSLGQGNSPLHF
once	TRBV5-1	12	TRBJ1-2	.	TGCGCCAGCAGCTTACAGGGCAATGGCTACACCTTC	CASSLQGNGYTF
.	TRBV25-1	14	TRBJ2-6	.	TGTGCCAGCAGTGCATCGGGGGAGGCCAACGTCCTGACTTTC	CASSASGEANVLTF
.	TRBV11-2	15	TRBJ1-2	.	TGTGCCAGCAGCTTCGCGGCTGGGGGGGGTGGCGGCTACACCTTC	CASSFAAGGGGGYTF
.	TRBV2	15	TRBJ2-1	.	TGTGCCAGCAGTGAAGCGGGCAGAGGGGACAATGAGCAGTTCTTC	CASSEAGRGDNEQFF
.	TRBV7-9	16	TRBJ2-2	.	TGTGCCAGCAGCTTTGGAGCAGGGATGGACACCGGGGAGCTGTTTTTT	CASSFGAGMDTGELFF
.	TRBV12-3/TRBV12-4	13	TRBJ1-2	TRBD1	TGTGCCATTAGGACAGGCCTTCTCTATGGCTACACCTTC	CAIRTGLLYGYTF
once	TRBV5-4	15	TRBJ1-1	TRBD1	TGTGCCAGCAGCTTTGGGACAGGGGTGAACACTGAAGCTTTCTTT	CASSFGTGVNTEAFF
.	TRBV25-1	13	TRBJ1-1	.	TGTGCCAGCAGGCTGGGAACCGGCACTGAAGCTTTCTTT	CASRLGTGTEAFF
.	TRBV4-1	14	TRBJ1-1	TRBD1	TGCGCCAGCGAGACAGGGGGAATGAACACTGAAGCTTTCTTT	CASETGGMNTEAFF
.	TRBV27	15	TRBJ1-1	.	TGTGCCAGCAGTTTCCGATCTGGTCGATTGTCTGAAGCTTTCTTT	CASSFRSGRLSEAFF
once	TRBV10-3	15	TRBJ2-3	.	TGTGCCATCAGTGAGTGGGGGCAGAACACAGATACGCAGTATTTT	CAISEWGQNTDTQYF
.	TRBV28	13	TRBJ1-2	.	TGTGCCAGCAGTTTATACATGGACTATGGCTACACCTTC	CASSLYMDYGYTF
.	TRBV3-1/TRBV3-2	13	TRBJ2-3	.	TGTGCCAGCAGGCTCGCTTCCACAGATACGCAGTATTTT	CASRLASTDTQYF
once	TRBV20-1	11	TRBJ1-1	.	TGCAGTGCTTACTGGGGCACTGAAGCTTTCTTT	CSAYWGTEAFF
.	TRBV6-5	14	TRBJ1-2	.	TGTGCCAGCAGTTCATCCACGGAGCTCTATGGCTACACCTTC	CASSSSTELYGYTF
.	TRBV29-1	12	TRBJ1-2	.	TGCAGCGTTGATGAGTTAGTCTATGGCTACACCTTC	CSVDELVYGYTF
.	TRBV4-1	15	TRBJ1-1	.	TGCGCCAGCAGCCAAAGCAGATTCGACGACACTGAAGCTTTCTTT	CASSQSRFDDTEAFF
.	TRBV11-2	15	TRBJ1-2	.	TGTGCCAGCAGCTTAGTAGAGGGGACGGCCTACGGCTACACCTTC	CASSLVEGTAYGYTF
.	TRBV7-9	15	TRBJ2-1	.	TGTGCCAGCACTACGGGGCCCGCCTGGGCCAATGAGCAGTTCTTC	CASTTGPAWANEQFF
.	TRBV9	16	TRBJ1-1	TRBD1	TGTGCCAGCAGCGCCGATCCCGGGACAGGGGACACTGAAGCTTTCTTT	CASSADPGTGDTEAFF
.	TRBV29-1	14	TRBJ2-1	TRBD2	TGCAGCGCCAAGGGACTAGCGGGATACAATGAGCAGTTCTTC	CSAKGLAGYNEQFF
once	TRBV6-1	14	TRBJ2-3	TRBD2	TGTGCCAGCAGTGAGCGGGGGGGCCCAGATACGCAGTATTTT	CASSERGGPDTQYF
.	TRBV30	11	TRBJ2-1	.	TGTGCCTGGAGTCAGGTGTATGAGCAGTTCTTC	CAWSQVYEQFF
.	TRBV6-2/TRBV6-3	15	TRBJ2-2	.	TGTGCCAGCAGTTCTGGCAGGTCAAGCACCGGGGAGCTGTTTTTT	CASSSGRSSTGELFF
.	TRBV9	14	TRBJ1-1	.	TGTGCCAGCAGCCTACGACAGTGGAACACTGAAGCTTTCTTT	CASSLRQWNTEAFF
.	TRBV29-1	14	TRBJ2-5	.	TGCAGCGTTGAAGTTGCAGGGAGAGGAGAGACCCAGTACTTC	CSVEVAGRGETQYF
.	TRBV5-4	17	TRBJ2-3	.	TGTGCCAGCAGCTGGGGGGTGGGTGCCCCCCCTCAGGGTACGCAGTATTTT	CASSWGVGAPPQGTQYF
.	TRBV7-2	19	TRBJ2-3	TRBD2	TGTGCCAGCAGCTTAGTAGGGGGGCGGGGACTAGCCCGCACAGATACGCAGTATTTT	CASSLVGGRGLARTDTQYF
.	TRBV19	14	TRBJ1-2	.	TGTGCCAGTAGACCTGGCGGGCTCTACTATGGCTACACCTTC	CASRPGGLYYGYTF
.	TRBV12-3/TRBV12-4	10	TRBJ2-1	.	TGTGCCAGCATGGGGGATGAGCAGTTCTTC	CASMGDEQFF
.	TRBV7-9	16	TRBJ2-1	.	TGTGCCAGCAGCCCGGACCTAGCGCAAGCCTACAATGAGCAGTTCTTC	CASSPDLAQAYNEQFF
.	TRBV4-3	17	TRBJ1-5	TRBD1	TGCGCCAGCAGCCTTGAGGTTAGGGGGCTTGAGAGTCAGCCCCAGCATTTT	CASSLEVRGLESQPQHF
.	TRBV30	15	TRBJ1-2	.	TGTGCCTGGAGTGTACTAATGGAATCCGGCGGTGGCTACACCTTC	CAWSVLMESGGGYTF
.	TRBV5-5	14	TRBJ1-2	TRBD1	TGTGCCAGCAGCGTCACAGGGGCGTACGATGGCTACACCTTC	CASSVTGAYDGYTF
few	TRBV2	15	TRBJ1-2	.	TGTGCCAGCAGTGATCCGGGCGATACAAACTATGGCTACACCTTC	CASSDPGDTNYGYTF